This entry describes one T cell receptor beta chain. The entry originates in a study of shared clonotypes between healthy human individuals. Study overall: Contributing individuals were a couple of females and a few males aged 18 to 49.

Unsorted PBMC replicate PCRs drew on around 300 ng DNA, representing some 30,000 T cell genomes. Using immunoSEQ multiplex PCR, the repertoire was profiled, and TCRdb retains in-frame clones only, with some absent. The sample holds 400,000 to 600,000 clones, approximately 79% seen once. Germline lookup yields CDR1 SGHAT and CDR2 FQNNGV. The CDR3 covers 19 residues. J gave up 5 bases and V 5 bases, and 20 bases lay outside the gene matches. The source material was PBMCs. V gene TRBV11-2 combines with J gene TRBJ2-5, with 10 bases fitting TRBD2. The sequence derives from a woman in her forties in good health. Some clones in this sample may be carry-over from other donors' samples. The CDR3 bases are TGTGCCAGCAGCCCCCGGGGGAGCATAGCGGGAGGCCCCCTTGAGACCCAGTACTTC. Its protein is CASSPRGSIAGGPLETQYF.